Sequencing of this T cell receptor beta chain was carried out in a study of cytomegalovirus exposure and HLA in healthy donors. Study-wide points: Across HLA loci, a later analysis found differing TCR association rates, with DRB1 most and HLA-C fewest. Most of the TCR beta V segments (in an earlier analysis) were productive either about 87% or about 30% of the time. Using a false discovery rate of 0.05, a later analysis showed that 15,000 to 20,000 TCR beta sequences were associated with HLA alleles. Equally common other TCR beta chains were less clonally expanded than HLA-associated ones, a later analysis found.

The PCR used 60 Vbeta and 13 Jbeta primers. Sequenced by immunoSEQ multiplex PCR; TCRdb stores in-frame clones only, minus some. The data hold 150,000 to 200,000 clones, with over 65% observed a single time. Comments on this clone: Its antigen is as yet unknown.

Trimming removed 3 bases at V and 5 bases at J, with 15 bases between. Germline CDR1 and CDR2: ENHRY and SYGVKD. The CDR3 is 15 amino acids. The specimen sequenced was PBMCs. This receptor was identified in a middle-aged woman in good health and CMV-seronegative. The J gene is TRBJ2-3, the V gene TRBV10-3; D is perhaps TRBD2 (6 bases). The CDR3 DNA reads as TGTGCCATCAGTGAAGGTTCGGCGGGGCGAGATACGCAGTATTTT. Its protein is CAISEGSAGRDTQYF.